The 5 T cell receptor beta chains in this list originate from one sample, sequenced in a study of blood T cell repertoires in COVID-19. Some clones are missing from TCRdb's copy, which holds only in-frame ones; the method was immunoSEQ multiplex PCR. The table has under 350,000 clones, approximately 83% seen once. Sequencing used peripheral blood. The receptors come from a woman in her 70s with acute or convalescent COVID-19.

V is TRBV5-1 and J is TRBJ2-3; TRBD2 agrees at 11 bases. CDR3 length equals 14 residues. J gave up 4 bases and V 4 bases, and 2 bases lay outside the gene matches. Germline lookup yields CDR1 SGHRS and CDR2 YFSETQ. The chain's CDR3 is CASSVSGGADTQYF. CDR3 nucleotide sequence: TGCGCCAGCAGCGTTAGCGGGGGGGCAGATACGCAGTATTTT.

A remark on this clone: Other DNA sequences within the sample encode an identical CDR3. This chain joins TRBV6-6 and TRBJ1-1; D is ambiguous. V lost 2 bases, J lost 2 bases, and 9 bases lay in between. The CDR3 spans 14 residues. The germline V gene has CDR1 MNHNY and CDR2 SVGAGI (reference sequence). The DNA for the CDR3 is TGTGCCAGCAGTTACCCCGAAACAAACACTGAAGCTTTCTTT. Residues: CASSYPETNTEAFF.

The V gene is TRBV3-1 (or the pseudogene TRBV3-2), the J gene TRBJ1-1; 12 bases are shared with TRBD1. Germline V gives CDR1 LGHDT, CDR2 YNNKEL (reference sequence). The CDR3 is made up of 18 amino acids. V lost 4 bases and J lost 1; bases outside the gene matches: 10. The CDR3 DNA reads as TGTGCCAGCAGCCCTCCGTGGGACAGGGGGCTGGGGAACACTGAAGCTTTCTTT. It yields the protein CASSPPWDRGLGNTEAFF.

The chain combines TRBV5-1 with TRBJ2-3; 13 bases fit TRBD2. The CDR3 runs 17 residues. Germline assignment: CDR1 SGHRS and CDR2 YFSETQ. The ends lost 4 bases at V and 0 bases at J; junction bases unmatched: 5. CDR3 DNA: TGCGCCAGCAGCATGGGGACTAGCGGGGATAGCACAGATACGCAGTATTTT. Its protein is CASSMGTSGDSTDTQYF.

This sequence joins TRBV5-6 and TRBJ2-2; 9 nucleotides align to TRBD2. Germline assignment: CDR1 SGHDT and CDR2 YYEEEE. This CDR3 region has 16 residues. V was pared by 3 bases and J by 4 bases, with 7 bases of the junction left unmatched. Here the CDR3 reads CASSYPGGGATGELFF. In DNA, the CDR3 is TGTGCCAGCAGCTATCCAGGCGGGGGGGCCACCGGGGAGCTGTTTTTT.